This is a list of T cell receptor beta chains from one sample in a study of blood T cell repertoires in COVID-19. Assay used: immunoSEQ multiplex PCR; TCRdb lists only in-frame clones, some missing. The sample lists more than 300,000 clones, roughly 87% occurring once. Sequenced input: PBMCs or T cells enriched from blood (not recorded which). These receptors came from a woman aged 50 to 65 who had recovered from COVID-19. The CDR3 runs from the conserved cysteine through the conserved F or W. Each record gives: V gene, J gene, CDR3 protein.

>TRBV27|TRBJ1-2
CASRRTGESLGYTF
>TRBV9|TRBJ2-2
CASSVALTPRGSTGELFF
>TRBV5-4|TRBJ2-5
CASSLVDQQETQYF
>TRBV6-4|TRBJ1-2
CASSESPPGQGKGYTF
>TRBV6-1|TRBJ2-1
CASSEAGGLIDEQFF
>TRBV4-3|TRBJ1-2
CASSQDFGGHYGYTF
>TRBV30|TRBJ2-7
CAWSVGTGGVYEQYF
>TRBV27|TRBJ1-2
CASRTADLGGYGYTF
>TRBV6-5|TRBJ1-1
CASRQGLGNTEAFF
>TRBV18|TRBJ2-3
CASSPGQGARTQYF
>TRBV6-5|TRBJ2-3
CASRWSAEDTQYF
>TRBV30|TRBJ1-4
CAWSKTGHRF